The source of this TCR beta chain is a study of human T cells and chemical hapten exposure. Study-level results: Clustering by CDR3 similarity yielded significantly more large clusters from expanded TCRs than controls. Patch test score was positively correlated with the counts of PT1 expanded TCRs. No alteration of TCRs above 1 in 1000 frequency was seen with DPC sensitization.

V lost 3 bases and J lost 1, with 21 bases in between. The CDR3 has 18 residues. Germline CDR1 reads MDHEN; CDR2 reads SYDVKM. Study processing details: TCR counts had a median of about 100,000 per sample and spanned 23,224 to 690,600. MiXCR, applied by TCRdb to the RACE reads, yields one record per CDR3 protein. Here the V and J calls rest on TCRdb's processing, not on the authors' analysis. The sample lists about 94,000 distinct CDR3 sequences; 9.3% were seen once. Noted time point: patch test 2, 6 weeks after DPC sensitization. Treatment described: therapeutic diphenylcyclopropenone sensitization with weekly scalp DPC. About this clonotype: Its antigen remains unknown.

The origin of this receptor is a woman between 40 and 50 years old with alopecia areata. Some clones in this sample may be carry-over from other donors' samples. The rearrangement joins TRBV28 to TRBJ2-5; possible D gene TRBD1, 6 bases. The material was whole blood, obtained in connection with sensitization to the hapten diphenylcyclopropenone (DPC). CDR3 in amino acids: CASSFVPAWTAPQETQYF. The CDR3 DNA follows: TGTGCCAGCAGTTTCGTCCCTGCCTGGACAGCGCCCCAAGAGACCCAGTACTTC.